The 20 T cell receptor beta chains listed next were all sequenced from one sample in a study of siplizumab effects on memory and regulatory T cells. Data came from immunoSEQ multiplex PCR; TCRdb stores just in-frame clones and leaves some out. The data hold approximately 94,000 clones, with approximately 96% observed a single time. Source material: naive CD4+ T cells sorted from blood. Source of these receptors: a human donor in good health.

The CDR3 region is CASSLGLASDTQYF. CDR3 bases: TGTGCCAGCAGCTTAGGGCTAGCTTCAGATACGCAGTATTTT. This chain connects TRBV7-9 to TRBJ2-3, with TRBD2 as a possible D gene (5 bases). From germline, CDR1 is SEHNR and CDR2 FQNEAQ (reference sequence). The CDR3 sequence is 14 residues long. The germline V and J ends were trimmed by 1 base and 4 bases, with 9 bases remaining between them.

The rearrangement joins TRBV7-9 to TRBJ1-2; maybe TRBD1 (6 bases). The CDR3 has 13 residues. Trimming removed 5 bases at V and 7 bases at J, with 14 bases between. Germline assignment: CDR1 SEHNR and CDR2 FQNEAQ (reference sequence). The CDR3 nucleotides read TGTGCCAGCAGCCCACGGGGGGCGCTTGGCTACACCTTC. The encoded protein is CASSPRGALGYTF.

This chain joins TRBV20-1 and TRBJ1-2; the D is unclear. V lost 6 bases to trimming and J lost 2 bases, with 7 bases between them. Looked up from germline, CDR1 is DFQATT and CDR2 is SNEGSKA (reference sequence). This CDR3 has 11 amino acids. This CDR3 is CSAAGNYGYTF. CDR3 nucleotide sequence: TGCAGTGCGGCAGGCAACTATGGCTACACCTTC.

This chain links TRBV10-1 with TRBJ1-1, with 9 bases aligning to TRBD1. Germline CDR1 reads WNHNN; CDR2 reads SYGVQD (reference sequence). V lost 11 bases and J lost 1; bases outside the gene matches: 23. The CDR3 runs 19 residues. Here the CDR3 reads CAATGGPRTRRRTNTEAFF. The CDR3 nucleotides are TGCGCCGCGACAGGGGGACCTAGAACCAGACGTAGGACGAACACTGAAGCTTTCTTT.

The genes are TRBV28 and TRBJ1-2; TRBD1 is a possible D gene (5 bases). Per germline, CDR1 MDHEN and CDR2 SYDVKM. The CDR3 is 15 amino acids. Trimming left V 6 bases short and J 2 bases short, with 16 bases between. CDR3 protein: CASRQDRDRNYGYTF. The CDR3 coding sequence is TGTGCCAGCAGACAAGACCGGGACCGCAACTATGGCTACACCTTC.

This clone is a singleton in its sample. The chain links TRBV28 to TRBJ2-7; the match to TRBD2 covers 8 bases. Germline V gene sequence: CDR1 MDHEN, CDR2 SYDVKM. The CDR3 totals 14 residues. Losses at the gene ends were 7 bases for V and 4 bases for J; bases not matched to a gene: 9. CDR3 DNA sequence: TGTGCCAGCACGAGCGGGGGTTTAGGATACGAGCAGTACTTC. Translation gives CASTSGGLGYEQYF.

This clone is a singleton in its sample. The chain carries TRBV28 and TRBJ2-2; 7 bases are a match to TRBD2. The germline gives CDR1 MDHEN, CDR2 SYDVKM. This CDR3 region has 18 residues. The V and J ends lost 9 bases and 2 bases, in that order; junction bases with no gene match: 18. This chain's CDR3 is CARPTLGPERGNTGELFF. CDR3 DNA: TGTGCCAGGCCAACCTTAGGCCCAGAGCGGGGCAACACCGGGGAGCTGTTTTTT.

V is TRBV12-5 and J is TRBJ2-2; D gene uncertain. V lost 0 bases, J lost 2 bases, and 13 bases lay in between. CDR1 is LGHNT and CDR2 is FRNRAP in the germline V gene. The CDR3 length is 17 residues. The CDR3 loop is CASGLVFFSANTGELFF. CDR3 DNA sequence: TGTGCTAGTGGTTTGGTATTTTTCTCGGCAAACACCGGGGAGCTGTTTTTT.

The chain recombines TRBV2 with TRBJ2-7, with TRBD2 as a possible D gene (6 bases). V dropped 5 bases and J dropped 2 bases, with 10 bases sitting between them. This CDR3 region has 13 residues. From germline, CDR1 is SNHLY and CDR2 FYNNEI. The CDR3 reads CASSLGEAYEQYF. The CDR3 DNA reads as TGTGCCAGCAGTCTTGGGGAGGCCTACGAGCAGTACTTC.

V is TRBV15 and J is TRBJ2-5; TRBD2 is a possible D gene (5 bases). With 6 bases removed from V and 5 bases from J, the gap between germline ends came to 13 bases. CDR3 length: 13 amino acids. From germline, CDR1 is LNHNV and CDR2 YYDKDF (reference sequence). The CDR3 DNA follows: TGTGCCACCAGGGCGGGCGCTAGGGAGACCCAGTACTTC. It translates to CATRAGARETQYF.

The J gene is TRBJ2-7, the V gene TRBV11-2, with 11 bases that match TRBD1. CDR1 is SGHAT and CDR2 is FQNNGV in the germline V gene. Germline trimming cut 5 bases from V and 5 bases from J; bases unmatched to any gene: 5. The CDR3 is 14 residues long. This CDR3 reads CASSTRDRGNEQYF. As DNA, the CDR3 is TGTGCCAGCAGCACCCGGGACAGGGGGAACGAGCAGTACTTC. Drawing the rest from reference TRBV11-2 and TRBJ2-7, the complete variable domain is EAGVAQSPRYKIIEKRQSVAFWCNPISGHATLYWYQQILGQGPKLLIQFQNNGVVDDSQLPKDRFSAERLKGVDSTLKIQPAKLEDSAVYLCASSTRDRGNEQYFGPGTRLTVT.

The V and J genes are TRBV21-1 and TRBJ2-1; whether TRBD1, the table's D call, matches the DNA was not checked. TRBV21-1 is a listed pseudogene. The CDR3 is made up of 15 amino acids. The CDR3 reads CASSLRQSSYNEQFF. The CDR3 DNA reads as TGTGCCAGCAGCCTCCGACAGTCCTCATACAATGAGCAGTTCTTC.

The rearrangement uses TRBV2 and TRBJ2-7, with TRBD1 matching over 9 bases. J gave up 3 bases and V 6 bases, and 6 bases lay outside the gene matches. The CDR3 extends over 14 amino acids. CDR1 and CDR2 from the germline V gene are SNHLY and FYNNEI. The CDR3 DNA sequence: TGTGCCAGCAGGGGGGGACAGGGAGGCTACGAGCAGTACTTC. Protein sequence: CASRGGQGGYEQYF.

In this sample, this clone turned up once. The chain carries TRBV23-1 and TRBJ2-5; D ambiguous. The J call is uncertain, as TRBJ2-7 better fits the DNA end. TRBV23-1 counts as an open reading frame of uncertain function. The CDR3 is made up of 17 amino acids. The DNA of the CDR3 is TGCGCCAGCAGTCAAAGGTTCTCCTTATCCATCCTATACGAGCAGTACTTC. It translates to CASSQRFSLSILYEQYF.

The genes are TRBV27 and TRBJ1-1, with D hard to call. CDR1 is MNHEY, CDR2 SMNVEV, per germline (reference sequence). Trimming cost V 5 bases and J 0 bases, with 7 bases left between them. This CDR3 region has 13 residues. Written as DNA, the CDR3 is TGTGCCAGCAGTAGACTAGTGAACACTGAAGCTTTCTTT. Protein sequence: CASSRLVNTEAFF.

This clone was counted once. One end of the junction does not line up with germline, which may come from a read error. This sequence joins TRBV10-3 and TRBJ1-1; D call uncertain. CDR3 size: 15 residues. The V gene's germline CDR1 is ENHRY and CDR2 SYGVKD. The CDR3 nucleotides read TGTGCCATCGGTGATTTGTCGGAGGGAAGCACTGAAGCTTTCTTT. It translates to CAIGDLSEGSTEAFF.

This chain uses TRBV7-9 with TRBJ1-5, with a tentative D call TRBD1 (5 bases). V was pared by 5 bases and J by 4 bases, with 18 bases between. This CDR3 is 16 amino acids long. Per the germline V gene, CDR1 is SEHNR and CDR2 is FQNEAQ (reference sequence). CDR3 in amino acids: CASSASLWDLNQPQHF. CDR3 in DNA: TGTGCCAGCAGCGCTAGCCTTTGGGACCTTAATCAGCCCCAGCATTTT.

The chain is built from TRBV6-4 and TRBJ1-1; unclear D gene. Germline lookup yields CDR1 MRHNA and CDR2 SNTAGT. The CDR3 is 14 amino acids. Deletions cut 7 bases from V and 3 bases from J, with 15 bases between. The CDR3 DNA follows: TGTGCCAGCAAGTCCCAGCGAGGAGACACTGAAGCTTTCTTT. It codes for CASKSQRGDTEAFF.

The chain uses TRBV28 and TRBJ1-5; D might be TRBD1 (5 bases). Germline lookup yields CDR1 MDHEN and CDR2 SYDVKM. The CDR3 extends over 13 amino acids. V shed 7 bases and J shed 3 bases, with 10 bases lying between them. The CDR3: CASTIQDNQPQHF. The CDR3 DNA follows: TGTGCCAGCACCATACAGGACAATCAGCCCCAGCATTTT.

The V and J genes are TRBV6-6 and TRBJ1-2; 7 nucleotides match TRBD1. The germline V gene has CDR1 MNHNY and CDR2 SVGAGI (reference sequence). V shed 6 bases, J shed 4 bases, and the junction held 8 bases outside the gene matches. The CDR3 spans 14 residues. The CDR3 DNA follows: TGTGCCAGCAGAACAGGGGTTATAAGCTATGGCTACACCTTC. Translating it yields CASRTGVISYGYTF.